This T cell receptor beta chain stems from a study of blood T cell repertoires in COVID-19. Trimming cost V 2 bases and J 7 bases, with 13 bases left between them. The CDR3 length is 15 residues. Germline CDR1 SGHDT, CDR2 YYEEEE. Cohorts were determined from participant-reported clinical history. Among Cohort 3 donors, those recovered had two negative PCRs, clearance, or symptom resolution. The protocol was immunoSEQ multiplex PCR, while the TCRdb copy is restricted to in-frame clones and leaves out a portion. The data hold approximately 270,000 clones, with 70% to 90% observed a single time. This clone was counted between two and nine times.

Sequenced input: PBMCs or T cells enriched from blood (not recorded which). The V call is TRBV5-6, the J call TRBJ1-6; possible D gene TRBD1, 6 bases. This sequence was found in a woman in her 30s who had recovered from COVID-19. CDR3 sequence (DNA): TGTGCCAGCAGCTTCATCAGGGGCGCGAATTCACCCCTCCACTTT. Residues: CASSFIRGANSPLHF.